This T cell receptor (beta chain) was sequenced for a study of esophageal squamous cell carcinoma under preoperative chemotherapy. About the research overall: Samples included peripheral blood T cells as well as tumor-infiltrating lymphocytes. Points from the study as a whole: Abundant clones tended to shrink rather than expand after paclitaxel-nedaplatin.

From the PCR reads, TCRdb called clonotypes with MiXCR, one entry per CDR3 protein. This sample has over 10,000 distinct CDR3 sequences; around half occur once, and the top ten carry approximately 15%. Points on this clonotype: Its antigen is still unknown.

Described time point: before preoperative PTX-NDP chemotherapy. Patients received paclitaxel-nedaplatin as preoperative chemotherapy before surgery. The sequence was collected from a human donor with esophageal squamous cell carcinoma. The donor label of this sample is uncertain. This specimen was collected from a patient given preoperative chemotherapy.

Here the CDR3 DNA reads TGTGCCAGCAGTGACTCGGCGGGAGAAACAGATACGCAGTATTTT. Its protein is CASSDSAGETDTQYF. The chain employs TRBV6-4 and TRBJ2-3, with 7 bases lining up with TRBD2. J gave up 3 bases and V 0 bases, and 3 bases lay outside the gene matches. The germline gives CDR1 MRHNA, CDR2 SNTAGT. The CDR3 contains 15 residues.